This T cell receptor (beta chain) was obtained from a study of tumor-infiltrating lymphocytes in primary liver carcinoma. Study-wide background: The patients comprised men and women between the ages of 30 and 69 years. Spanning 4.2 to 10 cm, the tumors were T1-T3 N0M0.

Making TCR beta cDNA involved around 520 ng total RNA and a constant-region primer. Three-round nested multiplex PCR performed with slightly modified ARM-PCR produced the TCR beta libraries. Researchers ran the first two PCR rounds for approximately 9 cycles each with TRBV1-TRBV30 forward primers and a C-beta reverse primer. TCRdb redid the calling of the multiplex PCR reads with MiXCR, one entry per CDR3 protein. The repertoire holds 150,000 to 200,000 distinct CDR3 sequences, with roughly 80% as singletons. This CDR3 region has 13 residues. V lost 6 bases and J lost 14; bases outside the gene matches: 14. Germline CDR1 and CDR2: MNHNY and SVGAGI (reference sequence). Unsorted bulk tissue, roughly 20-33 mg of it, served as the source for co-extraction of RNA and DNA. In the case of this clonotype: Its antigen is not identified.

Whole-study results and caveats: Tumor top-250-clone fraction significantly exceeded that of blood (p = 0.039).

V usage is TRBV6-6 and J usage is TRBJ1-1, with 8 bases fitting TRBD1. This clonotype originated in a man aged 40-49 years with primary liver carcinoma and hepatitis B virus infection. The sequenced sample consisted of tumor tissue from primary liver carcinoma. In DNA, the CDR3 is TGTGCCAGCAGCACAGGGGGGAATACTGAAGTATTCTTT. Translating it yields CASSTGGNTEVFF.